These 32 T cell receptor beta chains share one sample of origin, sequenced in a study of technical replicates of blood from a handful of donors. The protocol was immunoSEQ multiplex PCR, while the TCRdb copy is restricted to in-frame clones and leaves out a portion. This table has about 80,000 clones, about 91% appearing once. The sample consisted of T cells isolated from PBMCs. The receptors stem from a human donor in good health.

V and J are TRBV18 and TRBJ2-1; TRBD1 aligns across 10 bases. The CDR3 spans 15 residues. Per the germline V gene, CDR1 is KGHSH and CDR2 is LQKENI. V lost 4 bases, J lost 8 bases, and 8 bases stayed unmatched. CDR3: CASSRTGTGAYEQFF. CDR3 DNA: TGTGCCAGCTCACGTACCGGGACAGGGGCATATGAGCAGTTCTTC.

For the CDR3, the DNA is TGTGCCAGCAGCTCGAATGGACAGGGAGGAAAACTGTTTTTT. The encoded protein is CASSSNGQGGKLFF. The chain employs TRBV5-5 and TRBJ1-4; 8 bases are shared with TRBD1. The germline V gene has CDR1 SGHKS and CDR2 YYEKEE (reference sequence). V gave up 3 bases and J gave up 10 bases; unmatched junction bases: 8. The CDR3 contains 14 residues.

The chain joins TRBV6-5 to TRBJ2-2, with TRBD2 matching 7 bases. J was trimmed by 6 bases and V by 0 bases; bases with no gene match: 4. Germline loops: CDR1 MNHEY, CDR2 SVGAGI. CDR3 size: 15 residues. For the CDR3, the DNA is TGTGCCAGCAGTTACTCCCGCGGGAGTGCCGGGGAGCTGTTTTTT. It encodes CASSYSRGSAGELFF.

The chain combines TRBV2 with TRBJ2-3, with D possibly matching TRBD2 (6 bases). The germline gives CDR1 SNHLY, CDR2 FYNNEI. Deletions cut 3 bases from V and 1 base from J, with 8 bases between. This CDR3 has 14 residues. CDR3 amino acids: CASSEASGTDTQYF. CDR3 sequence (DNA): TGTGCCAGCAGTGAGGCTAGCGGCACAGATACGCAGTATTTT.

This clone was seen more than once but under ten times. This sequence joins TRBV15 and TRBJ1-4, with D possibly being TRBD1 (5 bases). Germline V gene lookup returns CDR1 LNHNV and CDR2 YYDKDF (reference sequence). The CDR3 is 15 amino acids. V was shortened by 4 bases and J by 4 bases, with 13 bases between the two germline ends. The CDR3, as DNA: TGTGCCACCAGCAAGCCAGGGTTCGGTAATGAAAAACTGTTTTTT. Translation: CATSKPGFGNEKLFF.

This rearrangement joins TRBV7-3 to TRBJ2-3, with TRBD2 matching over 9 bases. J lost 5 bases, V lost 0 bases, and 6 bases had no gene match. CDR1 is SGHTA, CDR2 FQGTGA, per germline. There are 16 residues in the CDR3. In DNA form, the CDR3 reads TGTGCCAGCAGCTTAACAGCGGGAGGAATATTAGATACGCAGTATTTT. Protein sequence: CASSLTAGGILDTQYF.

The chain employs TRBV28 and TRBJ2-3; 8 nucleotides align to TRBD2. The CDR3 is 17 amino acids. Trimming took 4 bases from V and 3 from J; bases not matched to a gene: 12. Germline CDR1 and CDR2: MDHEN and SYDVKM. This CDR3 reads CASSSYLGSGRTDTQYF. The DNA of the CDR3 is TGTGCCAGCAGTTCCTACCTTGGGAGCGGGAGAACAGATACGCAGTATTTT.

The chain uses TRBV5-8 and TRBJ2-5, with TRBD2 matching 11 bases. The germline CDR1 and CDR2 sequences are SGHTS and YDEGEE. The CDR3 consists of 13 residues. The junction had 6 bases not matched to a gene; V was cut back by 1 base and J by 13 bases. The CDR3 region is CASSLSSGRTWYF. The CDR3 DNA reads as TGTGCCAGCAGCTTGTCTAGCGGGAGGACGTGGTACTTC.

V usage is TRBV9 and J usage is TRBJ2-5; weak D call: TRBD2 (6 bases). The CDR3 extends over 18 amino acids. From germline, CDR1 is SGDLS and CDR2 YYNGEE. Trimming shortened V by 3 bases and J by 5 bases, and 26 bases separated the two germline ends. In DNA, the CDR3 is TGTGCCAGCAGCGAGGGCGAATGGGCGGGGCCGGGGTTGGAGACCCAGTACTTC. It yields the protein CASSEGEWAGPGLETQYF. Based on the CDR3 plus reference TRBV9 and TRBJ2-5, the full variable domain is DSGVTQTPKHLITATGQRVTLRCSPRSGDLSVYWYQQSLDQGLQFLIQYYNGEERAKGNILERFSAQQFPDLHSELNLSSLELGDSALYFCASSEGEWAGPGLETQYFGPGTRLLVL.

V is TRBV11-2 and J is TRBJ1-3; TRBD1 aligns across 7 bases. Germline lookup yields CDR1 SGHAT and CDR2 FQNNGV. Germline trimming cut 0 bases from V and 11 bases from J; bases unmatched to any gene: 4. The CDR3 consists of 13 residues. The CDR3 loop reads CASSLDRDRAIYF. CDR3 nucleotide sequence: TGTGCCAGCAGCTTAGATCGAGACAGGGCCATATATTTT.

The chain joins TRBV14 to TRBJ1-3; 9 nucleotides agree with TRBD1. Trimming removed 2 bases from V and 0 bases from J; junction bases left unmatched: 8. Germline CDR1 is SGHDN and CDR2 is FVKESK. This CDR3 is built from 18 residues. CDR3 coding DNA: TGTGCCAGCAGCCAATTACAGGGGGCCATCTACTCTGGAAACACCATATATTTT. Translation: CASSQLQGAIYSGNTIYF. The entire variable domain, with the rest obtained from reference TRBV14 and TRBJ1-3, is as follows: EAGVTQFPSHSVIEKGQTVTLRCDPISGHDNLYWYRRVMGKEIKFLLHFVKESKQDESGMPNNRFLAERTGGTYSTLKVQPAELEDSGVYFCASSQLQGAIYSGNTIYFGEGSWLTVV.

The gene calls are TRBV10-3 and TRBJ2-3; TRBD2 aligns across 10 bases. The CDR3 sequence is 16 residues long. Germline V lookup: CDR1 ENHRY, CDR2 SYGVKD. J was trimmed by 6 bases and V by 4 bases; bases with no gene match: 10. CDR3 nucleotides: TGTGCCATCAGTGGAACTATAGCGGGAGGCAGGGATACGCAGTATTTT. It translates to CAISGTIAGGRDTQYF.

The CDR3 nucleotides are TGTGCCAGCAGCTTAATTACTAGCGGGAGTCGGACAGATACGCAGTATTTT. Its protein product is CASSLITSGSRTDTQYF. This chain connects TRBV7-3 to TRBJ2-3; TRBD2 agrees at 11 bases. Germline lookup yields CDR1 SGHTA and CDR2 FQGTGA. The ends lost 1 base at V and 3 bases at J; junction bases unmatched: 6. The CDR3 runs to 17 residues.

This chain links TRBV15 with TRBJ1-4; D is possibly TRBD1 (5 bases). With 0 bases removed from V and 6 bases from J, the gap between germline ends came to 14 bases. The CDR3 length is 16 residues. From germline, CDR1 is LNHNV and CDR2 YYDKDF (reference sequence). The CDR3 coding sequence is TGTGCCACCAGCAGAGATACAGGAGGGTTCTATGAAAAACTGTTTTTT. This translates into CATSRDTGGFYEKLFF.

The rearrangement uses TRBV7-6 and TRBJ2-7; maybe TRBD1 (6 bases). The CDR3 sequence is 18 residues long. Germline loops: CDR1 SGHVS, CDR2 FNYEAQ. Trimming stripped 0 bases from V and 0 bases from J, with 18 bases between. The CDR3 here is CASSLAFADSLSSYEQYF. CDR3 nucleotides: TGTGCCAGCAGCTTAGCCTTCGCGGACAGCTTAAGCTCCTACGAGCAGTACTTC.

This sequence joins TRBV15 and TRBJ2-5, with 9 positions matching TRBD2. V shed 3 bases and J 0 bases; nucleotides not matched to a gene: 2. CDR3 length: 15 residues. Germline assignment: CDR1 LNHNV and CDR2 YYDKDF (reference sequence). The CDR3 protein is CATSRAGGYQETQYF. DNA for the CDR3: TGTGCCACCAGCAGGGCGGGGGGGTACCAAGAGACCCAGTACTTC.

The chain combines TRBV6-5 with TRBJ2-2; 11 bases are shared with TRBD1. The CDR3 extends over 15 amino acids. The V gene end was trimmed by 5 bases and the J gene end by 4 bases; junction bases not matched to a gene: 3. Germline V gene sequence: CDR1 MNHEY, CDR2 SVGAGI. Written as DNA, the CDR3 is TGTGCCAGCAGTGTCGGGACAGGGGGCACCGGGGAGCTGTTTTTT. Protein sequence: CASSVGTGGTGELFF.

The chain carries TRBV10-3 and TRBJ2-2; 8 bases align to TRBD2. The CDR3 runs 15 residues. Germline V lookup: CDR1 ENHRY, CDR2 SYGVKD. Losses at the gene ends were 4 bases for V and 4 bases for J; bases not matched to a gene: 5. Here the CDR3 DNA reads TGTGCCATCAGTGGAGCGGGGGTTGGCACCGGGGAGCTGTTTTTT. Encoded protein: CAISGAGVGTGELFF.

The chain is built from TRBV10-1 and TRBJ2-7; the match to TRBD1 covers 7 bases. The CDR3 covers 16 residues. Trimming removed 8 bases from V and 6 bases from J; junction bases left unmatched: 19. Germline values: CDR1 WNHNN, CDR2 SYGVQD (reference sequence). CDR3 region: CASPSGRRQGRCEQYF. DNA of the CDR3: TGCGCCAGCCCTTCCGGACGGAGACAGGGTAGGTGCGAGCAGTACTTC.

This chain connects TRBV7-9 to TRBJ2-2; D possibly corresponds to TRBD1 (6 bases). From germline, CDR1 is SEHNR and CDR2 FQNEAQ (reference sequence). The CDR3 length is 13 residues. V shed 5 bases and J shed 8 bases, with 12 bases lying between them. CDR3 coding DNA: TGTGCCAGCAGCGCCACAGGGAAAGGGGAGCTGTTTTTT. It translates to CASSATGKGELFF. The full variable domain, in which reference TRBV7-9 and TRBJ2-2 provide the parts outside the CDR3, is DTGVSQNPRHKITKRGQNVTFRCDPISEHNRLYWYRQTLGQGPEFLTYFQNEAQLEKSRLLSDRFSAERPKGSFSTLEIQRTEQGDSAMYLCASSATGKGELFFGEGSRLTVL.

V is TRBV4-1 and J is TRBJ1-5; D remains ambiguous. This CDR3 has 13 amino acids. CDR1 is MGHRA, CDR2 YSYEKL, per germline. The germline V and J ends were trimmed by 0 bases and 4 bases, with 4 bases remaining between them. Here the CDR3 reads CASSQDPNQPQHF. DNA of the CDR3: TGCGCCAGCAGCCAAGATCCTAATCAGCCCCAGCATTTT.

The V call is TRBV29-1, the J call TRBJ1-1; the match to TRBD1 covers 9 bases. The CDR3 runs 13 residues. CDR1 is SQVTM, CDR2 ANQGSEA, per germline. V lost 4 bases, J lost 2 bases, and 2 bases stayed unmatched. In DNA, the CDR3 is TGCAGCGTTGGACAGGGGGGTAACACTGAAGCTTTCTTT. This encodes CSVGQGGNTEAFF.

The genes are TRBV10-3 and TRBJ2-7, with 16 positions matching TRBD2. The CDR3 covers 19 residues. Germline-derived CDR1 and CDR2 are ENHRY and SYGVKD. V gave up 0 bases and J gave up 0 bases; unmatched junction bases: 5. The CDR3 reads CAISESRGLAGGPSYEQYF. In nucleotides, the CDR3 is TGTGCCATCAGTGAGTCTAGGGGACTAGCGGGAGGGCCCTCCTACGAGCAGTACTTC.

This sequence joins TRBV19 and TRBJ1-2; no clear D gene. Trimming cost V 7 bases and J 6 bases, with 15 bases left between them. The CDR3 is 13 amino acids. Germline V gene lookup returns CDR1 LNHDA and CDR2 SQIVND (reference sequence). The CDR3 loop reads CASTLGITNGYTF. The CDR3 DNA is TGTGCCAGTACCCTCGGGATAACGAATGGCTACACCTTC.

The V gene is TRBV10-3, the J gene TRBJ2-7; TRBD2 agrees at 14 bases. The CDR3 totals 15 residues. Germline lookup yields CDR1 ENHRY and CDR2 SYGVKD. The V and J ends lost 6 bases and 0 bases, in that order; junction bases with no gene match: 1. The CDR3 sequence is CAISGTSGSSYEQYF. The CDR3 bases are TGTGCCATCAGCGGGACTAGCGGGAGCTCCTACGAGCAGTACTTC.

This clone was found once. The rearrangement uses TRBV7-2 and TRBJ1-5; 10 bases match TRBD1. The CDR3 has 17 amino acids. V was pared by 5 bases and J by 9 bases, with 16 bases of the junction left unmatched. Germline-derived CDR1 and CDR2 are SGHTA and FQGNSA. The CDR3 DNA reads TGTGCCAGCAGCCTGTCAAGTAGGGACAGGGGTTGGCGGCCCCAGCATTTT. Its translation is CASSLSSRDRGWRPQHF. Looking up the rest from reference TRBV7-2 and TRBJ1-5 gives the full variable domain: GAGVSQSPSNKVTEKGKDVELRCDPISGHTALYWYRQSLGQGLEFLIYFQGNSAPDKSGLPSDRFSAERTGGSVSTLTIQRTQQEDSAVYLCASSLSSRDRGWRPQHFGDGTRLSIL.

The chain joins TRBV30 to TRBJ2-2, with a possible D match to TRBD1 (5 bases). The germline V gene has CDR1 GTSNPN and CDR2 SVGIG (reference sequence). Trimming took off 3 bases at V and 5 bases at J, with 10 bases between the two ends. The CDR3 consists of 13 residues. The CDR3 DNA follows: TGTGCCTGGAGACCCCAGGGAACCGGGGAGCTGTTTTTT. This translates into CAWRPQGTGELFF.

This clone is a singleton in its sample. The chain recombines TRBV10-3 with TRBJ1-2, with D maybe TRBD1 (5 bases). The germline V gene has CDR1 ENHRY and CDR2 SYGVKD. The CDR3 covers 11 residues. Trimming left V 3 bases short and J 8 bases short, with 7 bases between. The CDR3 DNA reads as TGTGCCATCAGTGAAGGGGCAGGCTACACCTTC. Translating gives CAISEGAGYTF.

The chain carries TRBV5-8 and TRBJ1-2; 7 bases align to TRBD1. Germline V lookup: CDR1 SGHTS, CDR2 YDEGEE. Trimming took 1 base from V and 5 from J; bases not matched to a gene: 8. The CDR3 loop spans 15 amino acids. The CDR3 sequence: CASSLNGQVVYGYTF. CDR3 DNA sequence: TGTGCCAGCAGCTTGAATGGACAGGTGGTTTATGGCTACACCTTC.

The chain employs TRBV7-3 and TRBJ1-1; possibly TRBD1 for D (6 bases). Germline V gene lookup returns CDR1 SGHTA and CDR2 FQGTGA. Trimming stripped 4 bases from V and 4 bases from J, with 13 bases between. The CDR3 length is 14 residues. The CDR3 DNA reads as TGTGCCAGCAGCTATAAGGGGGGGGTCACTGAAGCTTTCTTT. Translation gives CASSYKGGVTEAFF.

The genes are TRBV2 and TRBJ2-7, with 10 bases fitting TRBD2. Germline lookup yields CDR1 SNHLY and CDR2 FYNNEI. After removal of 4 bases from V and 7 bases from J, the junction contained 1 base not matched to a gene. The CDR3 covers 12 residues. DNA for the CDR3: TGTGCCAGCAGTGGGACTAGCGGAGAGCAGTACTTC. Translation: CASSGTSGEQYF.

V usage is TRBV5-4 and J usage is TRBJ2-3, with 8 positions matching TRBD2. The ends lost 1 base at V and 2 bases at J; junction bases unmatched: 6. Germline-derived CDR1 and CDR2 are SGHNT and YYREEE (reference sequence). The CDR3 has 16 amino acids. The CDR3 region is CASSLLAGGYTDTQYF. For the CDR3, the DNA is TGTGCCAGCAGCTTGTTGGCGGGGGGATACACAGATACGCAGTATTTT.